Described below is a single T cell receptor (beta chain) sequence and its context. The clone's antigen remains unknown. Nothing much larger sits one base from this clone, and base qualities are not available. The source of the sample is a study of OX40 agonist ivuxolimab in advanced cancers. Looking at the study overall: Ivuxolimab, which targeted the costimulatory receptor OX40 (CD134), was an agonistic, fully human IgG2 monoclonal antibody. Prior anti-PD-1, anti-PD-L1 or anti-CTLA-4 therapy was permitted, and checkpoint inhibitors had been received by around 40% of dose-escalation patients. Intravenous ivuxolimab was administered to patients every 2 weeks at six dose levels: 0.01, 0.1, 0.3, 1.5, 3 and 10 mg/kg. The point of sequencing TCRbeta in the periphery was to test whether ivuxolimab changed TCR sequence diversity and drove clonal T-cell expansion. Partial responses occurred in three dose-escalation patients: two with cutaneous melanoma and one with hepatocellular carcinoma. Of the 50 to 55 patients in dose escalation, 19 had hepatocellular carcinoma, about 15 had melanoma, 9 had renal cell carcinoma and 9 had head and neck cancer. The monotherapy dose-escalation portion (N = 52 patients) of the phase I ivuxolimab trial is reported in the paper. A male proportion of about 79% and a mean age of approximately 62 years, ranging from 23 to 79, were recorded for the dose-escalation cohort.

The full study reports these points: In the 0.1-3.0 mg/kg groups, partial responders had among the lowest normalized peripheral clonal expansion, particularly in CD8+ T cells. On average, CD8+ T cells showed more expanded clones than CD4+ T cells after ivuxolimab. At doses of 0.1 to 3.0 mg/kg, clonal expansion of both CD4+ and CD8+ blood T cells was observed from baseline to week 6. Which antigens the clonally expanded peripheral T cells were specific for was not determined. Low levels of normalized T-cell clonal expansion were also shown by some nonresponding patients.

At the junction V is shortened by 4 bases and J by 7 bases, with 17 bases in between. The germline V gene provides CDR1 MRHNA and CDR2 SNTAGT. The CDR3 measures 15 amino acids from cysteine to phenylalanine. The sequence is cut down to CDR3 DNA, 45 bases in frame from base 1. Patients with autoimmune disease history or receiving systemic immunosuppression were excluded from the trial. In every dose cohort, peripheral blood was drawn for TCR sequencing at baseline, cycle 4 day 1, and cycle 7 day 1. Samples came from an open-label, multicenter, first-in-human phase I dose-escalation trial of ivuxolimab. Adults with locally advanced or metastatic melanoma, renal cell carcinoma, hepatocellular carcinoma or head and neck squamous cell carcinoma were enrolled in the trial. Before TCR sequencing, CD4+ T cells and CD8+ T cells were sorted from peripheral blood as separate populations. Genomic DNA was extracted from sorted cells for sequencing of the TCRbeta CDR3 region. TCRbeta CDR3 regions were sequenced using the immunoSEQ Assay. The source is immuneACCESS, and TCRdb retained only in-frame sequences with V and J called. Part of the clones is not carried over; for the studies checked, unresolved V genes explain less than half of this, and the remainder is unexplained. The sample table holds under 50,000 clones, of which about 75% were seen once. Clones ranked in the top ten supply roughly 7.9% of the sample.

The source is an adult with an advanced solid tumor such as melanoma, head and neck, liver or kidney cancer. The sample in question was CD4+ or CD8+ T cells sorted from blood, obtained in a trial of the OX40 agonist ivuxolimab. The chain couples TRBV6-4 to TRBJ2-1, and perhaps TRBD2 as D gene, on 5 matching bases. The DNA is as follows: TGTGCCAGCAGTGTTATTCAAGGGCCGGGGAATGAGCAGTTCTTC. The translation is CASSVIQGPGNEQFF.